The entry that follows covers one TCR beta chain sequence. Its specific antigen is unknown. The sample holds no much larger clone one base away, and base qualities are not on file. The data stem from a study of blood T cell repertoires in COVID-19 (dated by TCRdb to 2020 to 2021). Broadly, across the study: Samples covering the acute and convalescent phases of COVID-19 were provided by collaborators in the United States, Italy and Spain. The repertoires were released in a freely available public database meant as a resource for research on the immune response to SARS-CoV-2. Nearly every sample came with metadata listing a de-identified subject ID, COVID-19 status, age in years and sex. The dataset comprised deeply sampled blood TCRbeta repertoires from subjects exposed to, actively infected with, or recovered from COVID-19. The samples were drawn from two sources: the first 160 participants of the ongoing ImmuneRACE study, and 1,000 to 1,500 subjects contributed by 6 global collaborators. Where HLA class I and class II types were available, the types were taken from metadata supplied by the sample provider, not from assay-based typing. The material from the prospective study consisted of cDNA or gDNA derived from T cells, B-cell-depleted T cells, or PBMCs.

Collaborating institutions collected whole blood in K2EDTA tubes following their own protocols. For TCRbeta analysis, collaborator samples were shipped as frozen whole blood, as isolated PBMCs, or as DNA extracted from either sample type. Trimming at the junction amounts to 3 bases on V and 5 bases on J, and the germline ends lie 7 bases apart. The germline V gene yields SQVTM for CDR1 and ANQGSEA for CDR2. Reading from cysteine to phenylalanine, the CDR3 counts 11 amino acids. Left in the record is the CDR3 DNA by itself, 33 bases read in frame from the first base. General conclusions and limits of the study: How much clinical and demographic metadata was included differed by source and by participant, and the metadata was provided uncurated.

TCRbeta CDR3 regions were amplified from genomic DNA using the immunoSEQ Assay, a bias-controlled multiplex PCR. As for the authors' bioinformatics: The number of nucleated cells in each sample was estimated by amplification of reference gene primers within the assay. To quantify the absolute abundance of each unique TCRbeta CDR3 rearrangement, sequence reads were collapsed and filtered. For each sample, productive Simpson clonality was calculated as the square root of Simpson's diversity index across productive rearrangements. The table was pulled from immuneACCESS by TCRdb, which kept in-frame rearrangements only. Such tables lose some clones; where checked, under half of the loss comes from unresolved V genes, and the rest has no known cause. V and J calls and clone size are given by that table; D and trimming were obtained from the DNA. The sample table records over 200,000 clones; 65% to 90% of these occur just once. The top ten clonotypes cover roughly 5% of the sample.

Sequenced material: peripheral blood. Recombination connected TRBV29-1 to TRBJ1-1; D gene: possibly TRBD1, on 5 matching bases. The clonotype originates from a human donor in a cohort sampled during active COVID-19. This receptor carries the CDR3 CSVDGATEAFF. The nucleotides read TGCAGCGTTGATGGGGCAACTGAAGCTTTCTTT.